This T cell receptor (beta chain) stems from a study of cytomegalovirus exposure and HLA in healthy donors. The PCR had 60 Vbeta and 13 Jbeta primers. This table comes from immunoSEQ multiplex PCR, and its TCRdb copy is limited to in-frame clones, with some not included. The table shows roughly 180,000 clones, with approximately 80% occurring only once. CDR3 length equals 16 residues. V was trimmed by 2 bases and J by 2 bases, leaving 12 bases between them. CDR1 is MNHEY and CDR2 is SMNVEV in the germline V gene (reference sequence). The receptor was derived from a woman in her late teens or twenties in good health and CMV-seropositive. The sequencing input was PBMCs. The V call is TRBV27, the J call TRBJ1-4; D is ambiguous. The CDR3 nucleotides are TGTGCCAGCAGTTTAAGTGGTGCGGCCACTAATGAAAAACTGTTTTTT. Translated: CASSLSGAATNEKLFF. The full variable domain, rest sourced from reference TRBV27 and TRBJ1-4, is EAQVTQNPRYLITVTGKKLTVTCSQNMNHEYMSWYRQDPGLGLRQIYYSMNVEVTDKGDVPEGYKVSRKEKRNFPLILESPSPNQTSLYFCASSLSGAATNEKLFFGSGTQLSVL.